Listed below are T cell receptor beta chains from one sample, sequenced in a study of long-term antiretroviral therapy in people with HIV. The repertoire was sequenced with immunoSEQ multiplex PCR; TCRdb's copy has only in-frame clones and lacks some. The table has roughly 30,000 clones, 70% to 90% seen once; the top ten hold around 3.7%. The sequenced sample was unsorted PBMCs, obtained 0.8 years before starting antiretroviral therapy. Every receptor here comes from a man younger than 30 with HIV. Both conserved end residues are part of each CDR3. A D gene is named only where the DNA matches it firmly. Size is stated for part of the rows, as once, few or many counts, or as a class when the clone is expanded.

cdr3_length: 15
j_call: TRBJ1-1
clone_size: -
d_call: -
v_call: TRBV6-5
cdr3_aa: CASSTPGGLYTEAFF
cdr3_nt: TGTGCCAGCAGTACCCCCGGAGGGCTTTACACTGAAGCTTTCTTT

cdr3_length: 13
j_call: TRBJ2-2
clone_size: -
d_call: -
v_call: TRBV10-3
cdr3_aa: CASFDGNTGELFF
cdr3_nt: TGTGCCAGCTTTGACGGTAACACCGGGGAGCTGTTTTTT

cdr3_length: 12
j_call: TRBJ2-7
clone_size: -
d_call: -
v_call: TRBV7-8
cdr3_aa: CASGSLRNEQYF
cdr3_nt: TGTGCCAGCGGCTCTCTGCGGAACGAGCAGTACTTC

cdr3_length: 14
j_call: TRBJ1-1
clone_size: medium-sized
d_call: TRBD1
v_call: TRBV2
cdr3_aa: CASSWGQSNTEAFF
cdr3_nt: TGTGCCAGCAGTTGGGGACAGTCGAACACTGAAGCTTTCTTT

cdr3_length: 13
j_call: TRBJ2-7
clone_size: once
d_call: TRBD1
v_call: TRBV18
cdr3_aa: CASSRGQGDEQYF
cdr3_nt: TGTGCCAGCTCACGGGGACAGGGGGACGAGCAGTACTTC

cdr3_length: 15
j_call: TRBJ2-2
clone_size: -
d_call: -
v_call: TRBV18
cdr3_aa: CASSRGQLNTGELFF
cdr3_nt: TGTGCCAGCTCGCGGGGACAGCTTAACACCGGGGAGCTGTTTTTT

cdr3_length: 13
j_call: TRBJ1-5
clone_size: -
d_call: -
v_call: TRBV27
cdr3_aa: CASSFYRVQPQHF
cdr3_nt: TGTGCCAGCAGTTTCTACAGGGTTCAGCCCCAGCATTTT

cdr3_length: 13
j_call: TRBJ2-7
clone_size: -
d_call: -
v_call: TRBV5-6
cdr3_aa: CASSFGDFYEQYF
cdr3_nt: TGTGCCAGCAGCTTTGGGGACTTCTACGAGCAGTACTTC

cdr3_length: 13
j_call: TRBJ1-1
clone_size: -
d_call: -
v_call: TRBV11-2
cdr3_aa: CASSAENRVEAFF
cdr3_nt: TGTGCCAGCAGCGCCGAAAACAGGGTGGAAGCTTTCTTT

cdr3_length: 14
j_call: TRBJ2-5
clone_size: -
d_call: TRBD1
v_call: TRBV10-3
cdr3_aa: CAISEGTAKETQYF
cdr3_nt: TGTGCCATCAGTGAGGGGACAGCAAAAGAGACCCAGTACTTC

cdr3_length: 18
j_call: TRBJ2-6
clone_size: -
d_call: TRBD1
v_call: TRBV5-4
cdr3_aa: CASSYLDRGAVGANVLTF
cdr3_nt: TGTGCCAGCAGTTACCTCGACAGGGGGGCGGTTGGGGCCAACGTCCTGACTTTC

cdr3_length: 14
j_call: TRBJ2-2
clone_size: -
d_call: -
v_call: TRBV11-1
cdr3_aa: CASSLGQGTGELFF
cdr3_nt: TGTGCCAGCAGCTTGGGGCAGGGCACCGGGGAGCTGTTTTTT

cdr3_length: 15
j_call: TRBJ2-2
clone_size: -
d_call: -
v_call: TRBV5-8
cdr3_aa: CASSLHTGGLGELFF
cdr3_nt: TGTGCCAGCAGCTTGCACACCGGAGGGCTCGGGGAGCTGTTTTTT

cdr3_length: 13
j_call: TRBJ1-5
clone_size: -
d_call: -
v_call: TRBV10-2
cdr3_aa: CASSVGGNQPQHF
cdr3_nt: TGCGCCAGCAGTGTTGGGGGAAATCAGCCCCAGCATTTT

cdr3_length: 15
j_call: TRBJ1-2
clone_size: once
d_call: -
v_call: TRBV6-1
cdr3_aa: CASSEAVGFFVGYTF
cdr3_nt: TGTGCCAGCAGTGAAGCCGTCGGTTTTTTTGTTGGCTACACCTTC

cdr3_length: 18
j_call: TRBJ2-7
clone_size: -
d_call: TRBD1
v_call: TRBV5-1
cdr3_aa: CASSLAGPGTGDSYEQYF
cdr3_nt: TGCGCCAGCAGCTTGGCCGGCCCCGGGACAGGGGACTCCTACGAGCAGTACTTC

cdr3_length: 16
j_call: TRBJ2-6
clone_size: few
d_call: -
v_call: TRBV19
cdr3_aa: CATRPGRNSGANVLTF
cdr3_nt: TGTGCCACCAGACCGGGACGCAACTCTGGGGCCAACGTCCTGACTTTC

cdr3_length: 13
j_call: TRBJ2-2
clone_size: few
d_call: -
v_call: TRBV5-1
cdr3_aa: CASSLSGTGELFF
cdr3_nt: TGCGCCAGCAGCTTGTCGGGGACCGGGGAGCTGTTTTTT

cdr3_length: 14
j_call: TRBJ1-1
clone_size: -
d_call: -
v_call: TRBV9
cdr3_aa: CASSVAMGNTEAFF
cdr3_nt: TGTGCCAGCAGCGTAGCCATGGGGAACACTGAAGCTTTCTTT

cdr3_length: 12
j_call: TRBJ2-7
clone_size: -
d_call: -
v_call: TRBV6-1
cdr3_aa: CASSEAGYEQYF
cdr3_nt: TGTGCCAGCAGTGAAGCGGGCTACGAGCAGTACTTC

cdr3_length: 17
j_call: TRBJ2-1
clone_size: -
d_call: -
v_call: TRBV11-2
cdr3_aa: CASRGALAASSYNEQFF
cdr3_nt: TGTGCCAGCAGGGGGGCTCTAGCGGCTAGTTCCTACAATGAGCAGTTCTTC

cdr3_length: 15
j_call: TRBJ1-2
clone_size: -
d_call: -
v_call: TRBV2
cdr3_aa: CASSGPLSLRRGYTF
cdr3_nt: TGTGCCAGCAGTGGTCCCCTATCTCTCAGGCGAGGCTACACCTTC

cdr3_length: 18
j_call: TRBJ1-1
clone_size: -
d_call: -
v_call: TRBV19
cdr3_aa: CASSMEDVGGWMNTEAFF
cdr3_nt: TGTGCCAGTAGTATGGAGGACGTTGGGGGGTGGATGAACACTGAAGCTTTCTTT

cdr3_length: 14
j_call: TRBJ1-1
clone_size: once
d_call: -
v_call: TRBV19
cdr3_aa: CASSRYREDTEAFF
cdr3_nt: TGTGCCAGTAGTAGATACAGGGAGGACACTGAAGCTTTCTTT

cdr3_length: 13
j_call: TRBJ2-1
clone_size: -
d_call: TRBD2
v_call: TRBV6-1
cdr3_aa: CASWEGTNNEQFF
cdr3_nt: TGTGCCAGCTGGGAGGGAACGAACAATGAGCAGTTCTTC

cdr3_length: 12
j_call: TRBJ2-1
clone_size: medium-sized
d_call: -
v_call: TRBV21-1
cdr3_aa: CASSKGGGEQFF
cdr3_nt: TGTGCCAGCAGCAAAGGCGGGGGTGAGCAGTTCTTC

cdr3_length: 12
j_call: TRBJ1-1
clone_size: -
d_call: -
v_call: TRBV9
cdr3_aa: CASRGMNTEAFF
cdr3_nt: TGTGCCAGCCGGGGGATGAACACTGAAGCTTTCTTT

cdr3_length: 13
j_call: TRBJ1-2
clone_size: -
d_call: -
v_call: TRBV11-1
cdr3_aa: CASSSPWGYGYTF
cdr3_nt: TGTGCCAGCAGCTCCCCTTGGGGGTATGGCTACACCTTC

cdr3_length: 15
j_call: TRBJ1-2
clone_size: -
d_call: TRBD1
v_call: TRBV27
cdr3_aa: CASGVSLDRAYGYTF
cdr3_nt: TGTGCCAGCGGGGTAAGCCTGGACAGGGCCTATGGCTACACCTTC

cdr3_length: 13
j_call: TRBJ2-7
clone_size: -
d_call: -
v_call: TRBV7-2
cdr3_aa: CASSAGLRLEQYF
cdr3_nt: TGTGCCAGCAGCGCGGGACTCCGCCTCGAGCAGTACTTC

cdr3_length: 14
j_call: TRBJ2-1
clone_size: -
d_call: TRBD1
v_call: TRBV9
cdr3_aa: CASSVEGGAAEQFF
cdr3_nt: TGTGCCAGCAGCGTAGAAGGGGGCGCGGCTGAGCAGTTCTTC

cdr3_length: 17
j_call: TRBJ1-5
clone_size: -
d_call: TRBD1
v_call: TRBV19
cdr3_aa: CASSRLAGTGETQPQHF
cdr3_nt: TGTGCCAGTAGTAGACTGGCCGGGACAGGGGAAACTCAGCCCCAGCATTTT

cdr3_length: 12
j_call: TRBJ1-2
clone_size: -
d_call: -
v_call: TRBV29-1
cdr3_aa: CSVETGRAGYTF
cdr3_nt: TGCAGCGTTGAAACAGGGAGAGCTGGCTACACCTTC

cdr3_length: 12
j_call: TRBJ2-7
clone_size: -
d_call: -
v_call: TRBV12-5
cdr3_aa: CASGLGGYEQYF
cdr3_nt: TGTGCTAGTGGTTTGGGCGGTTACGAGCAGTACTTC

cdr3_length: 14
j_call: TRBJ1-5
clone_size: -
d_call: TRBD1
v_call: TRBV6-1
cdr3_aa: CASTEDRGWQPQHF
cdr3_nt: TGTGCCAGCACCGAAGACAGGGGGTGGCAGCCCCAGCATTTT

cdr3_length: 13
j_call: TRBJ1-2
clone_size: -
d_call: -
v_call: TRBV19
cdr3_aa: CASSDPRSYGYTF
cdr3_nt: TGTGCCAGTAGTGACCCGCGATCCTATGGCTACACCTTC

cdr3_length: 11
j_call: TRBJ2-7
clone_size: -
d_call: -
v_call: TRBV6-1
cdr3_aa: CASSVTGQQYF
cdr3_nt: TGTGCCAGCAGTGTTACAGGTCAGCAGTACTTC

cdr3_length: 12
j_call: TRBJ1-1
clone_size: -
d_call: -
v_call: TRBV6-6
cdr3_aa: CASSQASTEAFF
cdr3_nt: TGTGCCAGCAGTCAAGCGAGCACTGAAGCTTTCTTT

cdr3_length: 14
j_call: TRBJ2-7
clone_size: -
d_call: -
v_call: TRBV2
cdr3_aa: CASSAPRGYYEQYF
cdr3_nt: TGTGCCAGCAGTGCACCCAGGGGCTACTACGAGCAGTACTTC

cdr3_length: 13
j_call: TRBJ1-1
clone_size: -
d_call: -
v_call: TRBV29-1
cdr3_aa: CSVGGQMNTEAFF
cdr3_nt: TGCAGCGTTGGAGGACAAATGAACACTGAAGCTTTCTTT

cdr3_length: 14
j_call: TRBJ2-5
clone_size: -
d_call: -
v_call: TRBV6-5
cdr3_aa: CASPSGSTQETQYF
cdr3_nt: TGTGCCAGCCCGTCGGGCTCAACCCAAGAGACCCAGTACTTC

cdr3_length: 14
j_call: TRBJ1-2
clone_size: -
d_call: -
v_call: TRBV7-2
cdr3_aa: CASSPHGREDGYTF
cdr3_nt: TGTGCCAGCAGCCCCCACGGTCGCGAGGATGGCTACACCTTC

cdr3_length: 12
j_call: TRBJ2-5
clone_size: -
d_call: -
v_call: TRBV18
cdr3_aa: CASSQPPETQYF
cdr3_nt: TGTGCCAGCTCACAACCCCCGGAGACCCAGTACTTC

cdr3_length: 13
j_call: TRBJ1-1
clone_size: few
d_call: -
v_call: TRBV13
cdr3_aa: CASSLPPDTEAFF
cdr3_nt: TGTGCCAGCAGCTTACCGCCTGACACTGAAGCTTTCTTT

cdr3_length: 13
j_call: TRBJ2-5
clone_size: -
d_call: TRBD2
v_call: TRBV9
cdr3_aa: CASTPGLKETQYF
cdr3_nt: TGTGCCAGTACTCCGGGACTAAAAGAGACCCAGTACTTC

cdr3_length: 11
j_call: TRBJ2-2
clone_size: -
d_call: TRBD2
v_call: TRBV29-1
cdr3_aa: CSVRGAGELFF
cdr3_nt: TGCAGCGTTCGGGGGGCCGGGGAGCTGTTTTTT

cdr3_length: 19
j_call: TRBJ1-2
clone_size: -
d_call: -
v_call: TRBV2
cdr3_aa: CASHLPNPPVGNGYYGYTF
cdr3_nt: TGTGCCAGCCACCTCCCCAACCCCCCAGTAGGTAACGGGTACTATGGCTACACCTTC